These T cell receptor beta chains were read from a single sample in a study of T cells after yellow fever vaccination. TCRdb reanalysed the 5' RACE reads using MiXCR and keeps one entry per CDR3 protein. The sample shows around 360,000 distinct CDR3 sequences, 11% of them seen only once. The material sequenced was PBMCs, taken on the day of the first yellow fever vaccination. The receptors derive from a man aged 18 to 30 who received the YFV17D yellow fever vaccine. The CDR3 runs from the conserved cysteine through the conserved F or W. D genes are given only for firm matches. Clone size is not always given. Where it is, it says once, few, many or a class for expanded clones.

j_call,clone_size,d_call,v_call,cdr3_nt,cdr3_aa
TRBJ2-5,-,-,TRBV7-2,TGTGCCAGCAGCCGGACGGAAGAAGAGACCCAGTACTTC,CASSRTEEETQYF
TRBJ2-3,few,TRBD2,TRBV5-1,TGCGCCAGCAGCTTTGCGGGGGGGCCAGTTAAGCTGTATTTT,CASSFAGGPVKLYF
TRBJ2-1,-,TRBD2,TRBV7-9,TGTGCCAGCAGCTTAAGTCGGCTAGCGGGGGGGGATGAGCAGTTCTTC,CASSLSRLAGGDEQFF
TRBJ2-1,-,-,TRBV14,TGTGCCAGCAGCCAAGAATACTACAATGAGCAGTTCTTC,CASSQEYYNEQFF
TRBJ2-3,many,TRBD2,TRBV5-1,TGCGCCAGCAGCTTGGCCCTCTCGGGGGGGCGGGAGGATACGCAGTATTTT,CASSLALSGGREDTQYF
TRBJ1-5,-,-,TRBV4-2,TGTGCCAGCAGCCAGTCGACAGGTGGGCAGCCCCAGCATTTT,CASSQSTGGQPQHF
TRBJ1-1,many,-,TRBV20-1,TGCAGTGCTAGAGGGGGGTCGAGAGACACTGAAGCTTTCTTT,CSARGGSRDTEAFF
TRBJ2-1,-,-,TRBV7-9,TGTGCCAGCAGCTTAGTAGAGGAGGGCGAAGTTGAGCAGTTCTTC,CASSLVEEGEVEQFF
TRBJ1-5,many,-,TRBV6-4,TGTGCCAGCAGCCCAGACTCGACCTATCAGCCCCAGCATTTT,CASSPDSTYQPQHF
TRBJ2-2,many,-,TRBV24-1,TGTGCCACCAGTGACCGTACGGGACAGAACACCGGGGAGCTGTTTTTT,CATSDRTGQNTGELFF
TRBJ2-1,few,-,TRBV3-1,TGTGCCAGCAGTCGGACTGTAGATGAGCAGTTCTTC,CASSRTVDEQFF
TRBJ1-1,-,-,TRBV12-3/TRBV12-4,TGTGCCAGCAGTTCCCCCCGCCGGGGGGTCAGGGACACTGAAGCTTTCTTT,CASSSPRRGVRDTEAFF
TRBJ2-3,few,-,TRBV27,TGTGCCAGCAGTTTTAAGAAGGGCGGCACAGATACGCAGTATTTT,CASSFKKGGTDTQYF
TRBJ1-2,few,-,TRBV20-1,TGCAGTGCTAGAGCACAAGAACAGGGCCCCTATGGCTACACCTTC,CSARAQEQGPYGYTF
TRBJ2-1,-,-,TRBV20-1,TGCAGTGCTAGACCACCCGACAATGAGCAGTTCTTC,CSARPPDNEQFF
TRBJ2-4,-,TRBD1,TRBV7-9,TGTGCCAGCAGCTTCGGGACAGTCCCTGCGGCCAAAAACATTCAGTACTTC,CASSFGTVPAAKNIQYF
TRBJ1-6,few,TRBD1,TRBV9,TGTGCCAGCAGCCCGGGGACAGGGCACTTAGGTTCACCCCTCCACTTT,CASSPGTGHLGSPLHF
TRBJ2-2,-,-,TRBV25-1,TGTGCCAGCACACCCGTGCCGAACACCGGGGAGCTGTTTTTT,CASTPVPNTGELFF
TRBJ2-2,-,-,TRBV11-2,TGTGCCAGCAGCCCCTCCGCGAGAGACATGGTGGGGAACACCGGGGAGCTGTTTTTT,CASSPSARDMVGNTGELFF
TRBJ2-2,-,TRBD2,TRBV4-1,TGCGCCAGCAGCCGCCCGGGGCGGGGGGTTGCCGGGGAGCTGTTTTTT,CASSRPGRGVAGELFF
TRBJ1-1,-,-,TRBV19,TGTGCCAGTAGTATCAATGGCGGCTTGAACACTGAAGCTTTCTTT,CASSINGGLNTEAFF
TRBJ1-1,few,-,TRBV28,TGTGCCAGCAACAATCTAACGAACACTGAAGCTTTCTTT,CASNNLTNTEAFF
TRBJ2-1,few,-,TRBV11-2,TGTGCCAGCAGCTCATCGACTGGAAACCTAAATGAGCAGTTCTTC,CASSSSTGNLNEQFF
TRBJ1-5,-,-,TRBV2,TGTGCCAGCCGACAGGTTGGGTCTCAGCCCCAGCATTTT,CASRQVGSQPQHF
TRBJ2-5,many,TRBD2,TRBV7-2,TGTGCCAGCAGCCCGACTAGCGGGCAAGAGACCCAGTACTTC,CASSPTSGQETQYF
TRBJ2-2,few,TRBD1,TRBV29-1,TGCAGCGTTGCTCATTCCGGGACAGTTACCGGGGAGCTGTTTTTT,CSVAHSGTVTGELFF
TRBJ2-7,few,-,TRBV7-2,TGTGCCAGCAGGGACTACGAGCAGTACTTC,CASRDYEQYF
TRBJ2-4,-,TRBD1,TRBV5-6,TGTGCCAGCAGCCCCCCAGGGACAGGGGTTTTGGGCATTCAGTACTTC,CASSPPGTGVLGIQYF